This entry is about one T cell receptor (beta chain). Its matching antigen is unknown. These data come from a study of CD8 T cells in ankylosing spondylitis. Trimming pared 7 bases from V and 2 bases from J, leaving 12 bases between. The germline CDR1 and CDR2 sequences are MGHDK and SYGVNS. The CDR3 extends over 13 amino acids. Study outcomes and limitations: Typical of ankylosing spondylitis blood, it appeared, was a TCR beta motif of under 10 highly homologous variants. Earlier reports found some motif variants in synovial fluid and blood in reactive arthritis. There was reportedly significant enrichment of clones that were disease-linked in matched ankylosing spondylitis synovial fluid.

Construction of TCR beta libraries was performed using quantitative 5'-RACE with molecular barcodes. TCRdb fed the 5' RACE reads into MiXCR, producing one record per CDR3 protein. The data contain about 340,000 distinct CDR3 sequences, roughly 8% of them singletons. Sequencing was performed on blood, either unsorted or a sorted T cell fraction (not recorded which). The chain links TRBV25-1 to TRBJ2-7; D is uncertain. This TCR was recovered from a male donor with ankylosing spondylitis. Here the CDR3 reads CASTRMGTYEQYF. DNA of the CDR3: TGTGCCAGCACCCGGATGGGGACCTACGAGCAGTACTTC.